A single sample is the source of the 28 T cell receptor beta chains below, sequenced in a study of blood T cell repertoires in COVID-19. Clones were read by immunoSEQ multiplex PCR, and TCRdb kept only the in-frame ones, dropping some. The sample records 200,000 to 300,000 clones, roughly 90% being singletons. The source material was PBMCs or T cells enriched from blood (not recorded which). These receptors came from a woman aged 25-40 years with acute COVID-19.

The rearrangement links TRBV24-1 to TRBJ1-5, with D possibly TRBD1 on 5 matching bases. Germline V gene sequence: CDR1 KGHDR, CDR2 SFDVKD. The CDR3 extends over 15 amino acids. V lost 9 bases and J 2 bases, leaving 16 bases between the germline ends. The CDR3 region has the DNA TGTGCCACCGCTGGGGAGGGGTCGGGCAATCAGCCCCAGCATTTT. Its translation is CATAGEGSGNQPQHF.

This clone was observed once. The chain couples TRBV19 to TRBJ2-2; 8 bases are a match to TRBD2. Germline V CDR1 and CDR2: LNHDA, SQIVND (reference sequence). This CDR3 contains 15 residues. The V gene end was trimmed by 2 bases and the J gene end by 6 bases; junction bases not matched to a gene: 5. CDR3 sequence (DNA): TGTGCCAGTAGTATATCGGGAGGGGTGGCCGGGGAGCTGTTTTTT. Amino acids: CASSISGGVAGELFF.

The chain carries TRBV19 and TRBJ2-5; the match to TRBD1 covers 7 bases. Per the germline V gene, CDR1 is LNHDA and CDR2 is SQIVND (reference sequence). V lost 5 bases, J lost 0 bases, and 9 bases stayed unmatched. This CDR3 contains 16 residues. In nucleotides, the CDR3 is TGTGCCAGTAGTGCCCGCCTGGGACAGTACCAAGAGACCCAGTACTTC. It encodes CASSARLGQYQETQYF.

In its sample, this clone was seen once. This chain joins TRBV4-3 and TRBJ2-7; 7 bases match TRBD1. Germline loops: CDR1 LGHNA, CDR2 YSLEER. With 1 base clipped from V and 3 bases from J, the junction kept 9 bases outside the gene matches. This CDR3 is 16 amino acids long. CDR3 sequence reads: CASSQAPDREVYEQYF. The DNA of the CDR3 is TGCGCCAGCAGCCAAGCCCCTGACAGGGAAGTCTACGAGCAGTACTTC.

The rearrangement links TRBV6-1 to TRBJ1-5, with TRBD1 matching over 7 bases. Germline V gene lookup returns CDR1 MNHNS and CDR2 SASEGT. Trimming took 5 bases from V and 1 from J; bases not matched to a gene: 5. CDR3 length: 15 amino acids. DNA of the CDR3: TGTGCCAGCAGTCAAGGGACAGCCAGCAATCAGCCCCAGCATTTT. Residues: CASSQGTASNQPQHF.

The chain has TRBV5-6 and TRBJ1-2, with D unclear. Germline CDR1 reads SGHDT; CDR2 reads YYEEEE. CDR3 length: 14 amino acids. V lost 4 bases to trimming and J lost 4 bases, with 14 bases between them. CDR3 sequence: CASSPGSRSYGYTF. CDR3 coding DNA: TGTGCCAGCAGCCCGGGGAGCCGAAGCTATGGCTACACCTTC.

The rearrangement joins TRBV11-2 to TRBJ2-7, with D unresolved. V shed 4 bases and J shed 3 bases, with 7 bases lying between them. CDR1 SGHAT and CDR2 FQNNGV come from the germline V gene. The CDR3 sequence is 12 residues long. CDR3 region: CASSSRHYEQYF. The CDR3 DNA reads as TGTGCCAGCAGCTCAAGACACTACGAGCAGTACTTC. Drawing the rest from reference TRBV11-2 and TRBJ2-7, the complete variable domain is EAGVAQSPRYKIIEKRQSVAFWCNPISGHATLYWYQQILGQGPKLLIQFQNNGVVDDSQLPKDRFSAERLKGVDSTLKIQPAKLEDSAVYLCASSSRHYEQYFGPGTRLTVT.

The chain carries TRBV5-4 and TRBJ1-4; D gene ambiguous. Trimming pared 2 bases from V and 10 bases from J, leaving 12 bases between. The CDR3 consists of 13 residues. Germline CDR1 reads SGHNT; CDR2 reads YYREEE (reference sequence). CDR3 sequence reads: CASSFGEEGKLFF. CDR3 DNA: TGTGCCAGCAGCTTTGGGGAGGAGGGAAAACTGTTTTTT.

V is TRBV21-1 and J is TRBJ1-5. TRBV21-1 is an annotated pseudogene. The CDR3 contains 14 residues. The CDR3 DNA reads TGTGCCAGCAGCAGGAGGGCAGGCAATCAGCCCCAGCATTTT. Translation gives CASSRRAGNQPQHF.

V usage is TRBV7-2 and J usage is TRBJ1-5; D gene uncertain. Germline V gene lookup returns CDR1 SGHTA and CDR2 FQGNSA. V lost 5 bases, J lost 4 bases, and 15 bases lay in between. The CDR3 spans 15 residues. The CDR3 coding sequence is TGTGCCAGCAGCGCCGAAGAGGGAGGAAATCAGCCCCAGCATTTT. This sequence encodes CASSAEEGGNQPQHF.

The rearrangement links TRBV24-1 to TRBJ1-1; unclear D gene. Trimming stripped 1 base from V and 1 base from J, with 3 bases between. There are 13 residues in the CDR3. Germline V gene sequence: CDR1 KGHDR, CDR2 SFDVKD. The CDR3 loop is CATSDFGNTEAFF. The DNA for the CDR3 is TGTGCCACCAGTGATTTCGGGAACACTGAAGCTTTCTTT.

The chain uses TRBV10-3 and TRBJ1-5, with D uncertain. V gave up 2 bases and J gave up 0 bases, with 8 bases separating them. The CDR3 extends over 15 amino acids. Germline assignment: CDR1 ENHRY and CDR2 SYGVKD. CDR3 DNA: TGTGCCATCAGTGAGGAGGTCAATAGCAATCAGCCCCAGCATTTT. Protein product: CAISEEVNSNQPQHF.

The rearrangement links TRBV5-4 to TRBJ2-4; 7 nucleotides agree with TRBD1. The CDR3 is made up of 14 amino acids. Per the germline V gene, CDR1 is SGHNT and CDR2 is YYREEE (reference sequence). Unmatched junction bases numbered 6, after V lost 2 bases and J lost 7 bases. The CDR3 DNA sequence: TGTGCCAGCAGCTTAGGGGGCGACCGGAACATTCAGTACTTC. It codes for CASSLGGDRNIQYF.

The sample holds one count of this clone. The rearrangement joins TRBV5-1 to TRBJ2-3; TRBD2 matches at 16 bases. Germline loops: CDR1 SGHRS, CDR2 YFSETQ. The V gene end was trimmed by 4 bases and the J gene end by 2 bases; junction bases not matched to a gene: 4. The CDR3 spans 17 residues. Here the CDR3 DNA reads TGCGCCAGCAGCGTGGGACTAGCGGGGGGGATCACAGATACGCAGTATTTT. This codes for CASSVGLAGGITDTQYF. Supplemented by reference TRBV5-1 and TRBJ2-3, the full variable domain reads KAGVTQTPRYLIKTRGQQVTLSCSPISGHRSVSWYQQTPGQGLQFLFEYFSETQRNKGNFPGRFSGRQFSNSRSEMNVSTLELGDSALYLCASSVGLAGGITDTQYFGPGTRLTVL.

This clone came up once. CDR3 DNA sequence: TGTGCCAGCAGGGGAGGTTGGGGAAACACCATATATTTT. Residues: CASRGGWGNTIYF. V and J are TRBV6-5 and TRBJ1-3; D gene unclear. The V end lost 6 bases, the J end lost 4 bases, and 10 bases lay between the germline ends. Looked up from germline, CDR1 is MNHEY and CDR2 is SVGAGI. CDR3 size: 13 residues.

The chain employs TRBV29-1 and TRBJ2-7; D may be TRBD1 (6 bases). The V gene lost 4 bases and the J gene lost 2 bases, with 15 bases spanning the gap. From germline, CDR1 is SQVTM and CDR2 ANQGSEA. The CDR3 spans 14 residues. The CDR3 protein is CSVGQRRGPYEQYF. As DNA, the CDR3 is TGCAGCGTTGGGCAGCGCAGGGGACCCTACGAGCAGTACTTC.

The J gene is TRBJ2-3, the V gene TRBV7-3, with 10 bases lining up with TRBD1. V shed 2 bases, J shed 5 bases, and the junction held 7 bases outside the gene matches. The CDR3 totals 16 residues. The germline V gene encodes CDR1 SGHTA and CDR2 FQGTGA. This chain's CDR3 is CASSLGRTGGLDTQYF. The CDR3 DNA is TGTGCCAGCAGCTTAGGAAGGACAGGGGGTTTAGATACGCAGTATTTT.

The chain links TRBV3-1 (or the pseudogene TRBV3-2) to TRBJ1-6, with a possible D match to TRBD1 (6 bases). Germline values: CDR1 LGHDT, CDR2 YNNKEL (reference sequence). V was cut by 1 base and J by 9 bases, with 10 bases left in between. This CDR3 is built from 14 residues. CDR3 protein: CASSQGTETSPLHF. The CDR3 DNA follows: TGTGCCAGCAGCCAAGGGACAGAGACTTCACCCCTCCACTTT.

This clone was seen a single time. The chain combines TRBV7-8 with TRBJ2-3, with 7 bases lining up with TRBD2. This CDR3 has 16 residues. V shed 1 base and J 2 bases; nucleotides not matched to a gene: 6. In germline, CDR1 is SGHVS, CDR2 FQNEAQ. CDR3 DNA sequence: TGTGCCAGCAGCTTAGGACCGACTAGCCTCACAGATACGCAGTATTTT. It yields the protein CASSLGPTSLTDTQYF.

V and J are TRBV4-1 and TRBJ1-1, with 10 bases matching TRBD1. The CDR3 has 15 residues. The V gene end was trimmed by 3 bases and the J gene end by 5 bases; junction bases not matched to a gene: 6. Per germline, CDR1 MGHRA and CDR2 YSYEKL. As DNA, the CDR3 is TGCGCCAGCAGCCAGGACGACAGGGGGCTTACTGAAGCTTTCTTT. It encodes CASSQDDRGLTEAFF.

The chain recombines TRBV18 with TRBJ1-2; TRBD1 is a possible D gene (6 bases). This CDR3 has 13 amino acids. The germline gives CDR1 KGHSH, CDR2 LQKENI. V shed 3 bases and J shed 6 bases, with 11 bases lying between them. The CDR3 DNA follows: TGTGCCAGCTCACCGGACAGTCTAAATGGCTACACCTTC. Its translation: CASSPDSLNGYTF.

The rearrangement joins TRBV4-1 to TRBJ2-3, with TRBD2 as a possible D gene (5 bases). Germline CDR1 MGHRA, CDR2 YSYEKL. The CDR3 sequence is 17 residues long. V was clipped by 4 bases and J by 0 bases, with 17 bases between them. The CDR3 spells CASSLNTGISSTDTQYF. CDR3 sequence (DNA): TGCGCCAGCAGCCTCAACACGGGGATTTCTAGCACAGATACGCAGTATTTT.

This chain joins TRBV19 and TRBJ1-4, with D possibly being TRBD1 (6 bases). This CDR3 region has 11 residues. Germline values: CDR1 LNHDA, CDR2 SQIVND (reference sequence). The V end was cut by 5 bases, the J end by 12 bases, with 10 bases between. CDR3 sequence reads: CASSPRQELFF. The CDR3 DNA is TGTGCCAGTAGTCCGCGACAGGAACTGTTTTTT.

The chain has TRBV18 and TRBJ1-5; TRBD1 agrees at 9 bases. CDR3 length equals 17 residues. Germline V lookup: CDR1 KGHSH, CDR2 LQKENI. The V and J ends lost 1 base and 1 base, in that order; junction bases with no gene match: 5. For the CDR3, the DNA is TGTGCCAGCTCACCACAGCCGGGACAGGGAAGCAATCAGCCCCAGCATTTT. Its protein product is CASSPQPGQGSNQPQHF.

The rearrangement uses TRBV7-9 and TRBJ2-7; no reliable D call. The CDR3 spans 14 residues. V lost 5 bases to trimming and J lost 3 bases, with 14 bases between them. CDR1 is SEHNR and CDR2 is FQNEAQ in the germline V gene (reference sequence). CDR3 in amino acids: CASSLSSALYEQYF. CDR3 DNA: TGTGCCAGCAGCCTCAGTTCCGCCCTCTACGAGCAGTACTTC. The entire variable domain, with the rest obtained from reference TRBV7-9 and TRBJ2-7, is as follows: DTGVSQNPRHKITKRGQNVTFRCDPISEHNRLYWYRQTLGQGPEFLTYFQNEAQLEKSRLLSDRFSAERPKGSFSTLEIQRTEQGDSAMYLCASSLSSALYEQYFGPGTRLTVT.

In this sample, this clone turned up a few times. The chain is built from TRBV4-3 and TRBJ1-1; 7 bases map to TRBD1. J was trimmed by 1 base and V by 1 base; bases with no gene match: 3. CDR1 LGHNA and CDR2 YSLEER come from the germline V gene. The CDR3 loop spans 15 amino acids. For the CDR3, the DNA is TGCGCCAGCAGCCAAGCGGGACAGCCGAACACTGAAGCTTTCTTT. This codes for CASSQAGQPNTEAFF.

The chain combines TRBV27 with TRBJ1-5; D unresolved. Germline CDR1 MNHEY, CDR2 SMNVEV (reference sequence). Trimming shortened V by 4 bases and J by 4 bases, and 8 bases separated the two germline ends. CDR3 length equals 13 residues. The CDR3 here is CASSYNRNQPQHF. As DNA, the CDR3 is TGTGCCAGCAGTTATAACAGAAATCAGCCCCAGCATTTT.

This clone showed up just a few times. V gene TRBV7-2 combines with J gene TRBJ2-7; the D is unclear. The CDR3 consists of 15 residues. V lost 5 bases and J lost 3, with 17 bases in between. Germline V CDR1 and CDR2: SGHTA, FQGNSA. The CDR3 DNA reads as TGTGCCAGCAGCGTTGATGCATTAGTACTCTACGAGCAGTACTTC. Protein sequence: CASSVDALVLYEQYF.